Presented here are 19 T cell receptor beta chains from one specimen sequenced in a study of regulatory T cells in long-lasting Graves disease. Library construction for TCR beta used iRepertoire HTBI primers and Arm-PCR of CDR3 regions. TCRdb recomputed calls from the multiplex PCR reads with MiXCR, one row per CDR3 protein. Seen here are about 420,000 distinct CDR3 sequences, roughly 15% observed once, and the top ten hold 20% to 25%. As to time point: newly diagnosed GD, antithyroid drugs for less than 3 months. With RNA extracted from PBMCs as input, the TCR library was made. This sample was shared with a second study, whose subject was T cells in Graves' hyperthyroidism and ophthalmopathy.

This material consisted of peripheral blood mononuclear cells (PBMCs), taken at new diagnosis, from a patient treated with antithyroid drugs. The receptors originated from a woman aged 18-29 years with Graves disease.

This clonotype has ten or more counts. The genes are TRBV11-2 and TRBJ2-2, with a tentative D call TRBD2 (6 bases). The CDR3 runs to 16 residues. The V end was cut by 5 bases, the J end by 2 bases, with 15 bases between. Germline CDR1 reads SGHAT; CDR2 reads FQNNGV. CDR3 amino acids: CASSRGFGLNTGELFF. DNA for the CDR3: TGTGCCAGCAGCCGGGGGTTCGGACTCAACACCGGGGAGCTGTTTTTT.

In this sample, this clonotype turned up many times. The chain has TRBV12-3 or TRBV12-4 and TRBJ1-1; 7 bases are shared with TRBD1. The junction had 14 bases not matched to a gene; V was cut back by 6 bases and J by 10 bases. The CDR3 spans 14 residues. The CDR3 bases are TGTGCCAGCAGACAAGGACAGGAGGCGTCGGTAGCTTTCTTT. It specifies CASRQGQEASVAFF.

This clonotype was counted many times. V gene TRBV20-1 combines with J gene TRBJ1-1, with 8 bases fitting TRBD1. J was trimmed by 7 bases and V by 2 bases; bases with no gene match: 3. Germline V gives CDR1 DFQATT, CDR2 SNEGSKA (reference sequence). CDR3 length: 12 amino acids. CDR3 loop: CSARTGGFEAFF. Here the CDR3 DNA reads TGCAGTGCTAGAACAGGGGGTTTTGAAGCTTTCTTT.

This rearrangement joins TRBV28 to TRBJ2-7, with 11 bases matching TRBD2. After removal of 4 bases from V and 3 bases from J, the junction contained 5 bases not matched to a gene. Germline assignment: CDR1 MDHEN and CDR2 SYDVKM. The CDR3 extends over 15 amino acids. The CDR3: CASSSLTSGIYEQYF. CDR3 DNA sequence: TGTGCCAGCAGTTCACTGACTAGCGGGATCTACGAGCAGTACTTC.

In its sample, this clonotype was seen many times. The chain uses TRBV5-1 and TRBJ2-3, with TRBD2 identical over 11 bases. The CDR3 consists of 17 residues. The germline V gene encodes CDR1 SGHRS and CDR2 YFSETQ. Trimming at V came to 3 bases and at J to 4 bases, leaving 10 bases not matched to a gene. The CDR3 sequence: CASSWGTSGGYADTQYF. The CDR3 DNA reads as TGCGCCAGCAGCTGGGGGACTAGCGGAGGGTACGCAGATACGCAGTATTTT.

This clonotype was recorded a few times. The gene calls are TRBV30 and TRBJ2-1; 11 nucleotides line up with TRBD1. Per germline, CDR1 GTSNPN and CDR2 SVGIG (reference sequence). J gave up 7 bases and V 5 bases, and 7 bases lay outside the gene matches. The CDR3 extends over 14 amino acids. CDR3 nucleotide sequence: TGTGCCTGGGTGGACAGGGGGCGGGTGAATGAGCAGTTCTTC. It is translated as CAWVDRGRVNEQFF.

The chain employs TRBV27 and TRBJ2-7; the D gene could be TRBD1 or TRBD2 (6 bases each). Germline CDR1 reads MNHEY; CDR2 reads SMNVEV (reference sequence). The length of the CDR3 is 13 residues. V was trimmed by 5 bases and J by 6 bases, leaving 14 bases between them. The CDR3 reads CASSGSRGGEQYF. As DNA, the CDR3 is TGTGCCAGCAGTGGTTCCAGGGGAGGCGAGCAGTACTTC.

A remark on this clonotype: One base away lies a much larger clone, so this may be a sequencing read error. The chain carries TRBV29-1 and TRBJ2-1; TRBD1 matches 7 bases. The CDR3 is made up of 12 amino acids. Per germline, CDR1 SQVTM and CDR2 ANQGSEA. With V trimmed by 3 bases and J by 10 bases, 6 bases remained unmatched. For the CDR3, the DNA is TGCAGCGTTGACGGGGACAGCTTGGAGCAGTTCTTC. It encodes CSVDGDSLEQFF.

This clonotype has a count of ten or more. This rearrangement joins TRBV18 to TRBJ2-5; D is possibly TRBD2 (5 bases). Germline V gene lookup returns CDR1 KGHSH and CDR2 LQKENI. V lost 4 bases and J 4 bases, leaving 16 bases between the germline ends. CDR3 length equals 15 residues. This chain's CDR3 is CASSRDDLEAETQYF. CDR3 nucleotide sequence: TGTGCCAGCTCACGCGACGACTTGGAGGCAGAGACCCAGTACTTC.

This clonotype was counted between two and nine times. CDR3 coding DNA: TGTGCCAGCAGCTTTTCTGTAGTAACTAGCGGACTGTTTTACAATGAGCAGTTCTTC. It specifies CASSFSVVTSGLFYNEQFF. The chain links TRBV7-9 to TRBJ2-1; TRBD2 matches at 8 bases. The trim removed 3 bases at V and 4 bases at J, leaving 17 bases unmatched. In germline, CDR1 is SEHNR, CDR2 FQNEAQ (reference sequence). This CDR3 is built from 19 residues. Complete variable domain (other parts from reference TRBV7-9 and TRBJ2-1): DTGVSQNPRHKITKRGQNVTFRCDPISEHNRLYWYRQTLGQGPEFLTYFQNEAQLEKSRLLSDRFSAERPKGSFSTLEIQRTEQGDSAMYLCASSFSVVTSGLFYNEQFFGPGTRLTVL.

CDR3 bases: TGTGCCAGCAGCTTGACTAGCGGGCACGATGAGCAGTTCTTC. It translates to CASSLTSGHDEQFF. The rearrangement uses TRBV5-4 and TRBJ2-1; TRBD2 matches at 9 bases. CDR3 length: 14 residues. Germline CDR1 and CDR2: SGHNT and YYREEE (reference sequence). Germline trimming cut 1 base from V and 8 bases from J; bases unmatched to any gene: 4.

In this sample, this clonotype turned up many times. The chain recombines TRBV29-1 with TRBJ2-7, with TRBD2 matching over 14 bases. Germline trimming cut 3 bases from V and 7 bases from J; bases unmatched to any gene: 11. The CDR3 loop spans 16 amino acids. The germline V gene has CDR1 SQVTM and CDR2 ANQGSEA. CDR3 loop: CSVDRGGTSGSWEQYF. The DNA for the CDR3 is TGCAGCGTTGACCGAGGAGGGACTAGCGGGAGTTGGGAGCAGTACTTC.

There are many counts of this clonotype. The V call is TRBV28, the J call TRBJ2-7; D might be TRBD1 (5 bases). The germline V and J ends were trimmed by 5 bases and 1 base, with 18 bases remaining between them. CDR3 length: 16 amino acids. Germline-derived CDR1 and CDR2 are MDHEN and SYDVKM. The CDR3 nucleotides are TGTGCCAGCAGTAACACAGGTTCCCCCCTTTCCTACGAGCAGTACTTC. Translated: CASSNTGSPLSYEQYF.

The table lists this clonotype with a few counts. This chain joins TRBV29-1 and TRBJ2-7, with D perhaps matching TRBD1 (6 bases). Germline V gives CDR1 SQVTM, CDR2 ANQGSEA. This CDR3 region has 13 residues. The V end lost 4 bases, the J end lost 7 bases, and 17 bases lay between the germline ends. For the CDR3, the DNA is TGCAGCGTTGGTGGGGGCTCCTTATGGGAGCAGTACTTC. This codes for CSVGGGSLWEQYF.

Remarks on this clonotype: It may be a read error: a sequence one base away is much more abundant. The rearrangement joins TRBV11-3 to TRBJ2-5; D unresolved. The DNA end is a closer match to TRBJ2-1, so the J assignment may be wrong. This CDR3 has 14 amino acids. Germline lookup yields CDR1 SGHNT and CDR2 YENEEA. CDR3 residues: CASSLGLMAYEQFF. Written as DNA, the CDR3 is TGTGCCAGCAGCTTAGGCCTCATGGCCTACGAGCAGTTCTTC.

This clonotype was seen at least ten times. The V gene is TRBV5-1, the J gene TRBJ2-1; D is uncertain. This CDR3 spans 11 amino acids. Germline CDR1 reads SGHRS; CDR2 reads YFSETQ. Trimming pared 1 base from V and 8 bases from J, leaving 4 bases between. CDR3 sequence reads: CASSLNDEQFF. CDR3 sequence (DNA): TGCGCCAGCAGCTTGAATGATGAGCAGTTCTTC.

In this sample, this clonotype turned up many times. J is TRBJ2-7 and V is TRBV28; 8 nucleotides match TRBD1. Germline values: CDR1 MDHEN, CDR2 SYDVKM. The ends lost 6 bases at V and 0 bases at J; junction bases unmatched: 7. This CDR3 is 15 amino acids long. As DNA, the CDR3 is TGTGCCAGCAGAAAAAGACAGGGGCACTCCTACGAGCAGTACTTC. Protein product: CASRKRQGHSYEQYF. The whole variable domain, remainder taken from reference TRBV28 and TRBJ2-7, is DVKVTQSSRYLVKRTGEKVFLECVQDMDHENMFWYRQDPGLGLRLIYFSYDVKMKEKGDIPEGYSVSREKKERFSLILESASTNQTSMYLCASRKRQGHSYEQYFGPGTRLTVT.

This clonotype showed up many times. The chain couples TRBV28 to TRBJ2-7; no definite D call. The V gene lost 6 bases and the J gene lost 0 bases, with 3 bases spanning the gap. CDR1 is MDHEN, CDR2 SYDVKM, per germline. The CDR3 totals 11 residues. The CDR3 coding sequence is TGTGCCAGCAGGGCCTCCTACGAGCAGTACTTC. Protein sequence: CASRASYEQYF.

There are many counts of this clonotype. CDR3 nucleotide sequence: TGTGCCACCGAGAGGGGAGAGACCCAGTACTTC. Protein sequence: CATERGETQYF. V and J are TRBV11-2 and TRBJ2-5; D may match TRBD1 or TRBD2 (5 bases each). The CDR3 loop spans 11 amino acids. CDR1 is SGHAT and CDR2 is FQNNGV in the germline V gene. V lost 10 bases and J lost 4, with 10 bases in between.